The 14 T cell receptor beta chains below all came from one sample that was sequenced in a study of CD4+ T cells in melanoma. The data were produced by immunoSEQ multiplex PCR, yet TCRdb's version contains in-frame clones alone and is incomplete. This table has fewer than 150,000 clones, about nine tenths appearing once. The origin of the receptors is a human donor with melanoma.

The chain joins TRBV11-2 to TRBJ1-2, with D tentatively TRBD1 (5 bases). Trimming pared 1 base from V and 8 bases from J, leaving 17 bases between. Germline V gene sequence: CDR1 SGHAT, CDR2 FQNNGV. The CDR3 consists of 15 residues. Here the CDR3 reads CASSLVRRGEAGYTF. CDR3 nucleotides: TGTGCCAGCAGCTTAGTTCGAAGGGGCGAGGCAGGCTACACCTTC.

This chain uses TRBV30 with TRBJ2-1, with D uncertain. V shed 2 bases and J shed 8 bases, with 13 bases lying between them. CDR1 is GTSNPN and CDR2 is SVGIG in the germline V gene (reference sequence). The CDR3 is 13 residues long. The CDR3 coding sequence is TGTGCCTGGAGTCGGTTAATTGGGGATGAGCAGTTCTTC. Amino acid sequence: CAWSRLIGDEQFF.

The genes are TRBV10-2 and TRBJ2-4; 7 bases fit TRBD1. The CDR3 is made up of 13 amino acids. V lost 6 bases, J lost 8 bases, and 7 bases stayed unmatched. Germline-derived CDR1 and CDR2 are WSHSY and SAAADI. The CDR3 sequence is CASRARQGHIQYF. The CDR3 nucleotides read TGCGCCAGCAGAGCCAGACAGGGTCACATTCAGTACTTC.

The CDR3 sequence is CASSRWPANNEQFF. The DNA of the CDR3 is TGCGCCAGCAGCCGTTGGCCCGCTAACAATGAGCAGTTCTTC. The chain combines TRBV5-1 with TRBJ2-1, with D unclear. The CDR3 covers 14 residues. V gave up 4 bases and J gave up 5 bases, with 13 bases separating them. The V gene's germline CDR1 is SGHRS and CDR2 YFSETQ.

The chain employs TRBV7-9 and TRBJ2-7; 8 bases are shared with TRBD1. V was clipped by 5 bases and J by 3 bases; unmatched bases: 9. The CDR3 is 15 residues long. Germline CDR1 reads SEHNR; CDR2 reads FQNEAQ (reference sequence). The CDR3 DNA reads TGTGCCAGCAGCCTTATTCGGACAGGGCTCTACGAGCAGTACTTC. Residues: CASSLIRTGLYEQYF.

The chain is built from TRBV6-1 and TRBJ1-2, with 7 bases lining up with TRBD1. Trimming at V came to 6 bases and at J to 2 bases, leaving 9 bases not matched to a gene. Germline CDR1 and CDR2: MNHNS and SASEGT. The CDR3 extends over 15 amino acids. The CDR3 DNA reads TGTGCCAGCAGCGACCGGGGACAGTCGAACTATGGCTACACCTTC. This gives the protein CASSDRGQSNYGYTF.

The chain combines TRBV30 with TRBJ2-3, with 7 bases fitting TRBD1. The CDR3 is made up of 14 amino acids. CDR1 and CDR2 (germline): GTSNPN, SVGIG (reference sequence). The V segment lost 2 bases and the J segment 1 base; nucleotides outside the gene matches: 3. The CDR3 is CAWSRQGGTDTQYF. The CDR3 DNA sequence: TGTGCCTGGAGTAGACAGGGCGGCACAGATACGCAGTATTTT.

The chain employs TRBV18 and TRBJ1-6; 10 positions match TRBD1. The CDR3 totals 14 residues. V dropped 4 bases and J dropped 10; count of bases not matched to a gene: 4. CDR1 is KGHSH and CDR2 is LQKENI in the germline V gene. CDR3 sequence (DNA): TGTGCCAGCTCACGGGGACAGGGGAACTCACCCCTCCACTTT. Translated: CASSRGQGNSPLHF.

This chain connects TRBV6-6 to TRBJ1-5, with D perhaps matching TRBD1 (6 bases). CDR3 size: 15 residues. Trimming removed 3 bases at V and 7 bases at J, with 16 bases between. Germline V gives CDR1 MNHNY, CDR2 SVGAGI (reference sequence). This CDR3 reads CASSYKLQGIQPQHF. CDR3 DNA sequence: TGTGCCAGCAGTTATAAACTGCAGGGGATCCAGCCCCAGCATTTT.

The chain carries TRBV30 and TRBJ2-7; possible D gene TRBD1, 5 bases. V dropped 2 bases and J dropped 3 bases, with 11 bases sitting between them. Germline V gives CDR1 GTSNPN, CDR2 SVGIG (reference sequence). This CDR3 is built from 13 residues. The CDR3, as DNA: TGTGCCTGGAGTTTCGCGCAGGGCTACGAGCAGTACTTC. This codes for CAWSFAQGYEQYF. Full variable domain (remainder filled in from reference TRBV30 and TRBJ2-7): SQTIHQWPATLVQPVGSPLSLECTVEGTSNPNLYWYRQAAGRGLQLLFYSVGIGQISSEVPQNLSASRPQDRQFILSSKKLLLSDSGFYLCAWSFAQGYEQYFGPGTRLTVT.

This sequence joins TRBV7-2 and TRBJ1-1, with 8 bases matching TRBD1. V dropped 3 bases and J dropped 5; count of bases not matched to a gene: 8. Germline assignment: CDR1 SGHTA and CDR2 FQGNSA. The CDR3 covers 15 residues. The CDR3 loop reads CASSFVGRGQTEAFF. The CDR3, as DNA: TGTGCCAGCAGCTTTGTAGGCAGGGGGCAAACTGAAGCTTTCTTT.

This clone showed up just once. The CDR3 region has the DNA TGCGCCAGCAGCTGGACTCTGAACACTGAAGCTTTCTTT. It translates to CASSWTLNTEAFF. The chain couples TRBV5-1 to TRBJ1-1; D gene unclear. The CDR3 has 13 amino acids. V dropped 3 bases and J dropped 0 bases, with 6 bases sitting between them. The germline V gene has CDR1 SGHRS and CDR2 YFSETQ.

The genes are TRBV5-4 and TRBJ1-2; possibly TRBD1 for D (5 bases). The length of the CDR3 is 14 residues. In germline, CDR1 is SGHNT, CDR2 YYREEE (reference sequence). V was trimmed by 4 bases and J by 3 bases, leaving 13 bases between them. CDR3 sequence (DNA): TGTGCCAGCAGCCACCGTTCAGGGTACTATGGCTACACCTTC. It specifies CASSHRSGYYGYTF.

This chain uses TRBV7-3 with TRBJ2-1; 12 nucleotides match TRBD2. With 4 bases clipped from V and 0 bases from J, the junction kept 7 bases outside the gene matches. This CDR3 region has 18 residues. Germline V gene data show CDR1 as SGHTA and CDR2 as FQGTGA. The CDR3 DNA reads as TGTGCCAGCAGCTCCCCGACTAGCGGGGGAGTCTCCTACAATGAGCAGTTCTTC. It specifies CASSSPTSGGVSYNEQFF.